Below, 7 T cell receptor beta chains from the same sample are listed, as sequenced in a study of blood T cell repertoires in COVID-19. Profiling relied on immunoSEQ multiplex PCR, and the TCRdb table lists in-frame clones only, not all of them. The data contain about 130,000 clones, approximately 86% of them singletons. Sequencing input: peripheral blood. These receptors were obtained from a woman in her forties or fifties who had recovered from COVID-19.

This clone was picked up one time. The chain recombines TRBV18 with TRBJ1-6; D perhaps matches TRBD1 (5 bases). Trimming stripped 3 bases from V and 8 bases from J, with 26 bases between. CDR3 length: 19 amino acids. CDR1 KGHSH and CDR2 LQKENI come from the germline V gene. The CDR3: CASSPLAGKVVSDYSPLHF. The CDR3 bases are TGTGCCAGCTCACCCCTCGCAGGGAAGGTGGTGTCGGATTATTCACCCCTCCACTTT.

The chain has TRBV7-3 and TRBJ1-1; TRBD1 matches at 7 bases. V was clipped by 6 bases and J by 6 bases; unmatched bases: 7. CDR3 length: 13 residues. Germline CDR1 and CDR2: SGHTA and FQGTGA. CDR3 nucleotides: TGTGCCAGCAGTCCACAGGGGTTCGCTGAAGCTTTCTTT. Amino acids: CASSPQGFAEAFF.

V usage is TRBV2 and J usage is TRBJ2-3; TRBD2 matches 7 bases. This CDR3 contains 14 residues. Trimming took 9 bases from V and 2 from J; bases not matched to a gene: 8. CDR1 and CDR2 from the germline V gene are SNHLY and FYNNEI. Written as DNA, the CDR3 is TGTGCCAGTCCAGGGAGGGTGGACACAGATACGCAGTATTTT. Translation gives CASPGRVDTDTQYF.

This clone was seen a few times. The chain links TRBV14 to TRBJ1-2, with D possibly matching TRBD1 (5 bases). Trimming removed 3 bases at V and 8 bases at J, with 16 bases between. This CDR3 region has 14 residues. CDR1 is SGHDN, CDR2 FVKESK, per germline. CDR3 DNA: TGTGCCAGCAGCCAGGACATAGGGGTAAGCGGCTACACCTTC. It specifies CASSQDIGVSGYTF.

V gene TRBV11-2 combines with J gene TRBJ2-3; TRBD2 matches 11 bases. Germline V gene data show CDR1 as SGHAT and CDR2 as FQNNGV. J lost 7 bases, V lost 3 bases, and 3 bases had no gene match. The CDR3 is 14 residues long. The CDR3 region is CASSFTSGSHTQYF. As DNA, the CDR3 is TGTGCCAGCAGCTTTACTAGCGGGAGCCATACGCAGTATTTT.

This sequence joins TRBV30 and TRBJ1-1; D is uncertain. Trimming cost V 2 bases and J 0 bases, with 7 bases left between them. This CDR3 region has 13 residues. Germline V lookup: CDR1 GTSNPN, CDR2 SVGIG (reference sequence). The CDR3 DNA follows: TGTGCCTGGAGTTGGCTCTTGAACACTGAAGCTTTCTTT. As protein: CAWSWLLNTEAFF.

This clone was recorded only once. DNA of the CDR3: TGTGCCAGCAGCCTCAGGGCCCAGTATGGCTACACCTTC. Its translation is CASSLRAQYGYTF. The genes are TRBV3-1 (or the pseudogene TRBV3-2) and TRBJ1-2; the D gene is possibly TRBD1 (5 bases). Germline V lookup: CDR1 LGHDT, CDR2 YNNKEL (reference sequence). The CDR3 length is 13 residues. V was shortened by 4 bases and J by 5 bases, with 11 bases between the two germline ends.